The present entry profiles one TCR beta chain with its context. The CDR3 has 16 residues. Trimming removed 0 bases at V and 1 base at J, with 13 bases between. Germline V CDR1 and CDR2: SGHNT, YYREEE (reference sequence). This specimen belongs to a study of OX40 agonist ivuxolimab in advanced cancers. The table came from immunoSEQ multiplex PCR; TCRdb's copy has only in-frame clones and leaves some out. Here the sample spans about 67,000 clones, 85% being singletons. Specimen: CD4+ or CD8+ T cells sorted from blood, collected in a trial of the OX40 agonist ivuxolimab. V and J are TRBV5-4 and TRBJ1-1; TRBD1 is a possible D gene (5 bases). The source of this sequence is an adult with an advanced solid tumor such as melanoma, head and neck, liver or kidney cancer. The CDR3 region has the DNA TGTGCCAGCAGCTTGGCGGCCGGGACGGGGAACACTGAAGCTTTCTTT. This gives the protein CASSLAAGTGNTEAFF. Together with reference TRBV5-4 and TRBJ1-1, the CDR3 gives the full variable domain: ETGVTQSPTHLIKTRGQQVTLRCSSQSGHNTVSWYQQALGQGPQFIFQYYREEENGRGNFPPRFSGLQFPNYSSELNVNALELDDSALYLCASSLAAGTGNTEAFFGQGTRLTVV.